Detailed here is one T cell receptor (beta chain). The data were obtained in a study of blood T cell repertoires in COVID-19. Study-level background: Sites across the United States, Italy and Spain contributed samples from acute and convalescent COVID-19. The analysed material was cDNA or gDNA that came from T cells, B-cell-depleted T cells, or PBMCs.

V lost 4 bases and J 3 bases, leaving 4 bases between the germline ends. The CDR3 spans 11 residues. Per the germline V gene, CDR1 is LGHNT and CDR2 is FRNRAP. In the authors' workflow: Estimated nucleated cell counts came from reference gene primer amplification. TCRdb keeps only in-frame clones here, not all; method: immunoSEQ multiplex PCR. From that table come the V and J calls and clone size; the DNA was used to work out D and trimming. The sample contains fewer than 180,000 clones, approximately 86% of which appear only once. Sequencing was performed on peripheral blood. This clonotype was obtained from an older woman with active or convalescent COVID-19. The V gene is TRBV12-5, the J gene TRBJ2-7; no firm D call. DNA of the CDR3: TGTGCTAGTGGTTCCGTCTACGAGCAGTACTTC. Its protein is CASGSVYEQYF.